This TCR beta chain originates from a study of T cells in Graves' hyperthyroidism and ophthalmopathy. At least ten counts were recorded for this clonotype. Antigen specificity is unknown. General study points: Among thyroid clonotypes expanded above 0.001, most also appeared in blood.

RNA transcripts served as the template for amplifying TCR beta CDR3 regions. Researchers ran a first-round RT-PCR on the TCR CDR3 using the HTBI primer set. TCRdb redid the calling of the multiplex PCR reads with MiXCR, one entry per CDR3 protein. The sample consists of around 300,000 distinct CDR3 sequences, approximately 15% of them appearing once. CDR1 and CDR2 (germline): SGHAT, FQNNGV. CDR3 length: 13 amino acids. The V gene lost 1 base and the J gene lost 2 bases, with 4 bases spanning the gap. No progression to ophthalmopathy during 18 months of follow-up defined stable disease. Exclusions: uncontrolled infection, other autoimmune disease, pregnancy, lactation. Together with thyroid ultrasound, orbital computed tomography, serum thyroxine and TRAb, clinical symptoms were used for diagnoses.

The TCR comes from a woman in her thirties with Graves' hyperthyroidism. The chain employs TRBV11-2 and TRBJ2-3; D unclear. The sample consisted of blood. CDR3 in amino acids: CASSLVSTDTQYF. CDR3 nucleotides: TGTGCCAGCAGCTTAGTGTCCACAGATACGCAGTATTTT.